The T cell receptor (beta chain) described here comes from a study of patients and donors after allogeneic stem cell transplantation. CDR3 length: 13 residues. Germline CDR1 reads SQVTM; CDR2 reads ANQGSEA. Trimming pared 5 bases from V and 0 bases from J, leaving 8 bases between. TCRdb passed the RT-PCR reads through MiXCR, listing each CDR3 protein once. The profile shows 150,000 or so distinct CDR3 sequences, about 24% of them singletons. This clonotype has just a few counts. Sequencing input: blood, either unsorted or a sorted T cell fraction (not recorded which). The sequence derives from a human donor who was either an allogeneic HSCT recipient or a stem cell or donor lymphocyte infusion donor (not recorded which). It is not recorded whose cells these are; they may come from a transplant donor. The genes are TRBV29-1 and TRBJ1-3; perhaps TRBD1 as D (5 bases). DNA for the CDR3: TGCAGCGTTAGGGACGGCTCTGGAAACACCATATATTTT. Protein sequence: CSVRDGSGNTIYF.